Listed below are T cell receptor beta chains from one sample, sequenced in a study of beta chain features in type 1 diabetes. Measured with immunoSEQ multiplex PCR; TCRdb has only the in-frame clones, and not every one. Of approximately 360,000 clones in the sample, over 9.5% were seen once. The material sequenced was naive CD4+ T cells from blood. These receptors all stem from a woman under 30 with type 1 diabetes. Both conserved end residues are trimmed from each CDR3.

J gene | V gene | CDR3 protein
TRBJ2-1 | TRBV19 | ASTATGSSYNEQF
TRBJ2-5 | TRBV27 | ASSLSLPPGRGRQTQY
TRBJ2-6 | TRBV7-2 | ASSFALNSGGANVLT
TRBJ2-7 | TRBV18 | ASSPVGEAGYEQY
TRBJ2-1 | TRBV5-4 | ASSQTSAGTGEQF
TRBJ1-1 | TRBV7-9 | ASSLGVGGNTEAF
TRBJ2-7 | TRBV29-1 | SVEGATSYEQY
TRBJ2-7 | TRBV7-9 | ASSLGGQAFYEQY
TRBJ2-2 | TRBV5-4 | ASSADYGELF
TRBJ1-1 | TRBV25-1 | AKITGRNTEAF
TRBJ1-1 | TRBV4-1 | ASSQGGRGAAEAF
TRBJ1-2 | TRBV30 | ASGLYGYT
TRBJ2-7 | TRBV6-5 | ASSYSGGLPVEQY
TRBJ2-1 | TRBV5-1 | ASTTGAYNEQF
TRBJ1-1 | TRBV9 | ASSVILPNTEAF
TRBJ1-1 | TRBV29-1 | SVGVTGVSNTEAF
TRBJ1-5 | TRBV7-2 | ASSQPDTISNQPQH
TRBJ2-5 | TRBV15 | ATAVAGAETQY
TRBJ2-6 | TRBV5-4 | ASSLDARGANVLT
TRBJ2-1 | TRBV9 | ASSPGVLAGDSYNEQF
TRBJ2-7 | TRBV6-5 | ASSPLTGTYEQY
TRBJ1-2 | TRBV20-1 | SARIGGGYT
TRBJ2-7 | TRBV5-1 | ASSIGTTRSYEQY
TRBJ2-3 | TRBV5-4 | ASSLGGRYSRGADTQY
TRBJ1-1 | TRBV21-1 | ASSMKTGATEAF
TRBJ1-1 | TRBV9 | ASSFGQGRPMNTEAF
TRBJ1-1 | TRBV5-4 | ASSRGQGVVNTEAF
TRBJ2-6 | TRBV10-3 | AISRTGLSGANVLT
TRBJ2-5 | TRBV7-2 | ASSLSRETQY
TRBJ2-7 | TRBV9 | ASSVGVGSYEQY
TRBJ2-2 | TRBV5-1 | ASSLVGDFTGELF
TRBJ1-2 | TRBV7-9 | ASSQGVTENYGYT
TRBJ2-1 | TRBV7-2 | ASSLVEGWGIEQF
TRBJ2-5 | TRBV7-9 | ASSRLLGGSQETQY
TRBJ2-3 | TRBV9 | ASSTGTIRDTQY
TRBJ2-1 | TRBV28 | ASRLRTSGLFSYNEQF
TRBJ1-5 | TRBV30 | AWSDQSLTEGHQPQH
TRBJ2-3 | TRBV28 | ASKSSGTSTDTQY
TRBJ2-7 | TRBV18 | ASSPPTDYEQY
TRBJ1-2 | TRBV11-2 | ASSSSTGYGYT
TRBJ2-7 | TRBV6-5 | ASSYGTGAEQY
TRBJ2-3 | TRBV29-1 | SAGPGAGVDTQY
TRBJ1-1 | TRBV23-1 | ASSQCGFNRSDTEAF
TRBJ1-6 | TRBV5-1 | ASSLGQGSSYNSPLH
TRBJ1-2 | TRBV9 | ASSPGGSYGYT
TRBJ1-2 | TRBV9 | ASSGGLEAEGYT
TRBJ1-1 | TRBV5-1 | ASSTNSGTVNTEAF
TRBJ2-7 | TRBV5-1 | ASSLDWGPTEQY
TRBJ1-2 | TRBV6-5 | ASSYSGVPLYGYT
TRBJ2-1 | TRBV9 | ASSARLAGAGDEQF
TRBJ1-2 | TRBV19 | ASSIQTGYGYT
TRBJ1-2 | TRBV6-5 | ASRSTLRGGYT
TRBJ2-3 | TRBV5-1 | ASSRTSGGYTDTQY
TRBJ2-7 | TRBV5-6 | ASSSDRTYEQY
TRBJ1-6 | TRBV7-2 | ASADRGGNSPLH